This TCR beta chain was documented in a study of blood T cell repertoires in COVID-19 (TCRdb year 2020). Broadly, across the study: Samples covering the acute and convalescent phases of COVID-19 were provided by collaborators in the United States, Italy and Spain. The material from the prospective study consisted of cDNA or gDNA derived from T cells, B-cell-depleted T cells, or PBMCs. The dataset comprised deeply sampled blood TCRbeta repertoires from subjects exposed to, actively infected with, or recovered from COVID-19. A freely available public database, intended as a resource for researchers studying the immune response to SARS-CoV-2, is where the repertoires were released. The samples were drawn from two sources: the first 160 participants of the ongoing ImmuneRACE study, and fewer than 1,500 subjects contributed by 6 global collaborators. Sample metadata almost always included a de-identified subject ID, COVID-19 status, age in years and sex. HLA class I and class II types, where available, came from metadata supplied by the sample provider rather than from assay-based typing. General study outcomes and caveats: The quantity of clinical and demographic metadata differed by source and by participant and was supplied without curation.

TCRbeta CDR3 regions were amplified from genomic DNA using the immunoSEQ Assay, a bias-controlled multiplex PCR. The original pipeline was this. The number of nucleated cells in each sample was estimated from the amplification of reference gene primers within the assay. To quantify the absolute abundance of each unique TCRbeta CDR3 rearrangement, sequence reads were collapsed and filtered. For each sample, productive Simpson clonality was calculated as the square root of Simpson's diversity index across productive rearrangements. What TCRdb holds here is the immuneACCESS table cut down to in-frame rearrangements. Part of the clones is not present; checked against another copy, under half of the missing clones reflect an unresolved V gene, and the others are unexplained. The D gene and trimming were derived from the DNA, and the V and J assignments and clone size from that table. The sample profile shows some 60,000 clones; almost 90% of them were found once. The top ten constitute about 4.9% of the sample.

Collaborating institutions collected whole blood in K2EDTA tubes following their own protocols. For TCRbeta analysis, collaborators shipped samples in one of three forms: frozen whole blood, isolated PBMCs, or DNA extracted from either of those sample types. Regarding this clone: The antigen this receptor binds is unknown. The sample holds no much larger clone one base away, and base qualities are not on file.

For CDR1 and CDR2, the germline V gene (reference sequence) lists LNHDA and SQIVND. The CDR3 runs 15 amino acids, cysteine and phenylalanine included. Of all the DNA, just the CDR3 is kept, 45 bases in frame from base 1. Germline trimming amounts to 4 bases on V and 8 bases on J, with 8 as the count of junction bases outside the gene matches. Recombination joined TRBV19 with TRBJ2-2, with 9 central nucleotides matching TRBD2. The sequence was collected from a man in his sixties with acute or convalescent COVID-19. The sequenced material came from peripheral blood. Here is the DNA: TGTGCCAGTAGTACCGTAGCGGGAGTGGGTGGGGAGCTGTTTTTT. Its amino acids are CASSTVAGVGGELFF. Extended through the reference TRBV19 and TRBJ2-2 proteins, this CDR3 yields the full variable domain: DGGITQSPKYLFRKEGQNVTLSCEQNLNHDAMYWYRQDPGQGLRLIYYSQIVNDFQKGDIAEGYSVSREKKESFPLTVTSAQKNPTAFYLCASSTVAGVGGELFFGEGSRLTVL.